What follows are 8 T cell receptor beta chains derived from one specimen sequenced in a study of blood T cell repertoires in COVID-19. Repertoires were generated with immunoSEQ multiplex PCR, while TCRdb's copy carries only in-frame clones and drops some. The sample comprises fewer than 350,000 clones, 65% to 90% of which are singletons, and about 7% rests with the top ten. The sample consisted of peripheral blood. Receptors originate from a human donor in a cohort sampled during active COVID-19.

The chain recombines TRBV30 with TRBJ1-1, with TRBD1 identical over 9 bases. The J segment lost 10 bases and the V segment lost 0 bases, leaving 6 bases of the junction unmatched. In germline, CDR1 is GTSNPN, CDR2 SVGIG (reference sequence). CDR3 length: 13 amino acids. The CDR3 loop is CAWSVGTGSGAFF. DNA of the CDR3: TGTGCCTGGAGTGTGGGGACAGGGTCGGGAGCTTTCTTT.

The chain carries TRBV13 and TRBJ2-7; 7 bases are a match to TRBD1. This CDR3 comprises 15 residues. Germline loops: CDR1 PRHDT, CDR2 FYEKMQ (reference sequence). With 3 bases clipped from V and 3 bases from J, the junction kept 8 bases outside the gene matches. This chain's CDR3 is CASSFTGEMYYEQYF. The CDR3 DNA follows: TGTGCCAGCAGCTTTACAGGGGAAATGTACTACGAGCAGTACTTC.

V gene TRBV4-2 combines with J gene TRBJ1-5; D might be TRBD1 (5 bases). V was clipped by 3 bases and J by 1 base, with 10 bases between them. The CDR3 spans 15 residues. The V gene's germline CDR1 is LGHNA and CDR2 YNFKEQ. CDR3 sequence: CASSHVRESNQPQHF. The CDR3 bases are TGTGCCAGCAGCCATGTCAGGGAAAGCAATCAGCCCCAGCATTTT.

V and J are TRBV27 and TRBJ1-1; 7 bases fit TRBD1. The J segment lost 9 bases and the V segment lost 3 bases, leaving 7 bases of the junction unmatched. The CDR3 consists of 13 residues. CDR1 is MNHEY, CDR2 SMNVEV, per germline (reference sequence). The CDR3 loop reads CASSFRDSEKAFF. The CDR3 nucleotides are TGTGCCAGCAGTTTCCGGGACAGCGAAAAAGCTTTCTTT.

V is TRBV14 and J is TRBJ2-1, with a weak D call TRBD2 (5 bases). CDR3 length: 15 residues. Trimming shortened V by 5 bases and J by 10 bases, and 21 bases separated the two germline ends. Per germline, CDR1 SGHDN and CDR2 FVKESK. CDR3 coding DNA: TGTGCCAGCAGCTATAGACCGGGGAACGTTGCCGAGCAGTTCTTC. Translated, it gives CASSYRPGNVAEQFF.

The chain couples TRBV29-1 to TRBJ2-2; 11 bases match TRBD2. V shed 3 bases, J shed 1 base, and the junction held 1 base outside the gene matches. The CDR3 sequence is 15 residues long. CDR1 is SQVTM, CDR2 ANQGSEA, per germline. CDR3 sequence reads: CSVELAGGNTGELFF. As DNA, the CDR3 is TGCAGCGTTGAGCTAGCGGGGGGGAACACCGGGGAGCTGTTTTTT.

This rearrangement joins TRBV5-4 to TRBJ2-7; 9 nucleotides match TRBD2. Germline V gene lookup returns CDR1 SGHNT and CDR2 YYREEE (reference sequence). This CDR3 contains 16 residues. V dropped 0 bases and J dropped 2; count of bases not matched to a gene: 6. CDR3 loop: CASSLALAGSTYEQYF. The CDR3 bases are TGTGCCAGCAGCTTGGCCCTAGCGGGGAGTACCTACGAGCAGTACTTC. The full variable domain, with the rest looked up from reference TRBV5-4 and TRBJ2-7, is ETGVTQSPTHLIKTRGQQVTLRCSSQSGHNTVSWYQQALGQGPQFIFQYYREEENGRGNFPPRFSGLQFPNYSSELNVNALELDDSALYLCASSLALAGSTYEQYFGPGTRLTVT.

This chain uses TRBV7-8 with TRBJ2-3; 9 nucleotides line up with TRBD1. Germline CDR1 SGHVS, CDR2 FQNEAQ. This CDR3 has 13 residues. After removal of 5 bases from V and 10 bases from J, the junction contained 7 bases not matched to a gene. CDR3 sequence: CASSPRTGAAQYF. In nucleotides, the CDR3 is TGTGCCAGCAGCCCGAGGACAGGGGCTGCGCAGTATTTT.